A selection of T cell receptor beta chains follows, all from one sample in a study of PD-1 blockade in classical Hodgkin lymphoma. The repertoire was sequenced with immunoSEQ multiplex PCR; TCRdb's copy has only in-frame clones and lacks some. The sample lists just under 20,000 clones, around 86% occurring once. Sequencing was performed on CD4+ T cells from blood. The receptors derive from a human donor with classical Hodgkin lymphoma. The conserved cysteine and the conserved F or W are not part of the CDR3 here. Clone size, where shown, is once, few, many, or a class for clones that have expanded.

J: TRBJ2-3
V: TRBV9
size: .
CDR3: ASSVAGHETDTQY

J: TRBJ2-7
V: TRBV5-4
size: .
CDR3: AGGTGGNYEQY

J: TRBJ2-5
V: TRBV28
size: .
CDR3: ASSLGGTQY

J: TRBJ2-1
V: TRBV7-8
size: .
CDR3: ASSPGNEQF

J: TRBJ2-1
V: TRBV6-1
size: .
CDR3: ASSLQGVEQF

J: .
V: TRBV18
size: .
CDR3: ASSQKQGGYEQY

J: TRBJ2-7
V: TRBV6-5
size: .
CDR3: ASRTHSAPYEQY

J: TRBJ1-5
V: TRBV5-1
size: few
CDR3: ASSSIGLGTEPQH

J: TRBJ1-1
V: TRBV5-1
size: .
CDR3: ASSPGTANTEAF

J: TRBJ1-2
V: TRBV27
size: .
CDR3: ASSLKGGPNYGYT

J: TRBJ1-2
V: TRBV25-1
size: .
CDR3: ASSELRVGYGYT

J: TRBJ2-6
V: TRBV28
size: .
CDR3: ASSRSGANVLT

J: TRBJ2-4
V: TRBV29-1
size: .
CDR3: SVVGGARAKNIQY

J: TRBJ2-7
V: TRBV5-1
size: .
CDR3: ASSPLGALYEQY